The 27 T cell receptor beta chains below were found in one sample sequenced in a study of shared T cell receptors in the human thymus. The data were produced by immunoSEQ multiplex PCR, yet TCRdb's version contains in-frame clones alone and is incomplete. The table includes some 660,000 clones, more than 75% detected once. Separately, the same data were catalogued under a study of human thymus T cells.

The sample taken for sequencing was thymocytes. These receptors all come from a boy under two years old with a congenital heart defect.

This clone was seen once. This chain connects TRBV27 to TRBJ2-4, with a possible D match to TRBD2 (5 bases). CDR3 length: 16 amino acids. Trimming pared 6 bases from V and 0 bases from J, leaving 15 bases between. Germline V gives CDR1 MNHEY, CDR2 SMNVEV (reference sequence). Here the CDR3 DNA reads TGTGCCAGCAGCTCGGACGGACTTCTAGCCAAAAACATTCAGTACTTC. Amino acid sequence: CASSSDGLLAKNIQYF.

The sample holds one count of this clone. V and J are TRBV21-1 and TRBJ1-1; no check of the table's D call, TRBD1, against the DNA was made. TRBV21-1 has pseudogene status. The CDR3 totals 15 residues. The CDR3 reads CASSKERQGVTEAFF. In DNA form, the CDR3 reads TGTGCCAGCAGCAAAGAGCGACAGGGGGTTACTGAAGCTTTCTTT.

This clone was observed once. The chain joins TRBV4-3 to TRBJ2-7; 13 nucleotides line up with TRBD2. The germline V gene has CDR1 LGHNA and CDR2 YSLEER. CDR3 length: 15 amino acids. Trimming removed 0 bases from V and 9 bases from J; junction bases left unmatched: 5. The CDR3 here is CASSQDGTSGMVQYF. The CDR3, as DNA: TGCGCCAGCAGCCAAGATGGGACTAGCGGGATGGTGCAGTACTTC.

A word on this clone: Other nucleotide sequences in the sample specify the same CDR3. The chain uses TRBV9 and TRBJ1-4, with D possibly being TRBD1 (5 bases). The CDR3 is 15 residues long. The germline gives CDR1 SGDLS, CDR2 YYNGEE. The V end lost 0 bases, the J end lost 0 bases, and 6 bases lay between the germline ends. The DNA of the CDR3 is TGTGCCAGCAGCGTAGGGGGGGCAACTAATGAAAAACTGTTTTTT. This sequence encodes CASSVGGATNEKLFF.

This clone appeared a single time. The chain has TRBV5-1 and TRBJ2-7; TRBD1 matches at 10 bases. V shed 4 bases and J 6 bases; nucleotides not matched to a gene: 10. CDR1 and CDR2 (germline): SGHRS, YFSETQ. CDR3 length equals 15 residues. CDR3 DNA: TGCGCCAGCAGCGTGCGGGACAGGGGTATCTCCGAGCAGTACTTC. Its protein product is CASSVRDRGISEQYF.

The chain recombines TRBV6-1 with TRBJ1-1, with 10 bases aligning to TRBD1. V trimming: 2 bases; J trimming: 1 base; junction bases outside the gene matches: 7. The CDR3 extends over 17 amino acids. From germline, CDR1 is MNHNS and CDR2 SASEGT. Here the CDR3 reads CASSEMGQGNRNTEAFF. DNA for the CDR3: TGTGCCAGCAGTGAAATGGGACAGGGGAATCGGAACACTGAAGCTTTCTTT.

This clone was observed a few times. The chain's CDR3 is CASSIGLGGNSPLHF. Here the CDR3 DNA reads TGTGCCAGTAGTATCGGTTTGGGGGGGAATTCACCCCTCCACTTT. The V and J genes are TRBV19 and TRBJ1-6; a weak D match, TRBD1 (5 bases). The CDR3 length is 15 residues. The germline V gene encodes CDR1 LNHDA and CDR2 SQIVND (reference sequence). Trimming took off 3 bases at V and 7 bases at J, with 13 bases between the two ends.

This clone was observed a single time. This chain uses TRBV29-1 with TRBJ1-2; a possible D gene is TRBD1 (5 bases). Germline lookup yields CDR1 SQVTM and CDR2 ANQGSEA. V lost 0 bases to trimming and J lost 4 bases, with 12 bases between them. CDR3 length: 14 amino acids. The CDR3 DNA is TGCAGCGTTGAAGACTCCAGGGTTCTCTATGGCTACACCTTC. Translation gives CSVEDSRVLYGYTF. The full variable domain, with the rest looked up from reference TRBV29-1 and TRBJ1-2, is SAVISQKPSRDICQRGTSLTIQCQVDSQVTMMFWYRQQPGQSLTLIATANQGSEATYESGFVIDKFPISRPNLTFSTLTVSNMSPEDSSIYLCSVEDSRVLYGYTFGSGTRLTVV.

This chain joins TRBV28 and TRBJ2-7; a possible D gene is TRBD2 (5 bases). Germline CDR1 reads MDHEN; CDR2 reads SYDVKM. CDR3 length equals 12 residues. V was pared by 6 bases and J by 3 bases, with 9 bases between. The CDR3 spells CASRGRDYEQYF. CDR3 DNA: TGTGCCAGCAGGGGCCGGGACTACGAGCAGTACTTC. Full variable domain (rest looked up from reference TRBV28 and TRBJ2-7): DVKVTQSSRYLVKRTGEKVFLECVQDMDHENMFWYRQDPGLGLRLIYFSYDVKMKEKGDIPEGYSVSREKKERFSLILESASTNQTSMYLCASRGRDYEQYFGPGTRLTVT.

The V call is TRBV5-1, the J call TRBJ1-2; 8 positions match TRBD1. The J segment lost 4 bases and the V segment lost 5 bases, leaving 10 bases of the junction unmatched. The germline gives CDR1 SGHRS, CDR2 YFSETQ. The CDR3 sequence is 15 residues long. CDR3 loop: CASREPGGVGYGYTF. DNA of the CDR3: TGCGCCAGCAGAGAACCAGGGGGCGTTGGCTATGGCTACACCTTC. The full variable domain, in which reference TRBV5-1 and TRBJ1-2 provide the parts outside the CDR3, is KAGVTQTPRYLIKTRGQQVTLSCSPISGHRSVSWYQQTPGQGLQFLFEYFSETQRNKGNFPGRFSGRQFSNSRSEMNVSTLELGDSALYLCASREPGGVGYGYTFGSGTRLTVV.

The chain has TRBV21-1 and TRBJ2-1; the table's D call, TRBD2, was not checked against the DNA. TRBV21-1 is a documented pseudogene. CDR3 length equals 17 residues. CDR3 sequence reads: CASSERSGTSPVDEQFF. CDR3 coding DNA: TGTGCCAGCAGCGAAAGGTCCGGGACTAGTCCAGTAGATGAGCAGTTCTTC.

This clone appeared once. This chain connects TRBV28 to TRBJ1-1, with 10 nucleotides matching TRBD1. Germline V gene data show CDR1 as MDHEN and CDR2 as SYDVKM. This CDR3 has 16 amino acids. The V and J ends lost 5 bases and 3 bases, in that order; junction bases with no gene match: 9. CDR3 in amino acids: CASSPLTGGEDTEAFF. CDR3 coding DNA: TGTGCCAGCAGTCCCCTGACAGGGGGCGAGGACACTGAAGCTTTCTTT.

This chain joins TRBV13 and TRBJ1-1; a possible D gene is TRBD1 (5 bases). Germline V lookup: CDR1 PRHDT, CDR2 FYEKMQ (reference sequence). This CDR3 has 18 residues. V was clipped by 0 bases and J by 0 bases, with 17 bases between them. CDR3 nucleotide sequence: TGTGCCAGCAGCTTAGGTCAGGGCAGTATGGGTATGAACACTGAAGCTTTCTTT. Translating it yields CASSLGQGSMGMNTEAFF.

Only one count was recorded for this clone. J is TRBJ2-1 and V is TRBV28; the match to TRBD2 covers 9 bases. CDR1 is MDHEN and CDR2 is SYDVKM in the germline V gene. After removal of 3 bases from V and 7 bases from J, the junction contained 10 bases not matched to a gene. The CDR3 is 16 residues long. In DNA, the CDR3 is TGTGCCAGCAGTTTGGGGGGCGGGAGGGCCACGAATGAGCAGTTCTTC. Translation gives CASSLGGGRATNEQFF.

V gene TRBV19 combines with J gene TRBJ1-5, with D possibly being TRBD1 (6 bases). Trimming cost V 5 bases and J 11 bases, with 16 bases left between them. CDR1 and CDR2 (germline): LNHDA, SQIVND (reference sequence). The CDR3 covers 13 residues. The CDR3 DNA sequence: TGTGCCAGTAGTTCAGTCCATCAGGGGTCCCAGCATTTT. Its translation is CASSSVHQGSQHF.

The chain recombines TRBV10-2 with TRBJ1-2; 7 bases are a match to TRBD1. The CDR3 contains 14 residues. V lost 7 bases and J lost 5; bases outside the gene matches: 10. CDR1 and CDR2 (germline): WSHSY, SAAADI. This CDR3 reads CASNIQGLRYGYTF. The CDR3 bases are TGCGCCAGCAACATACAGGGGCTGAGATATGGCTACACCTTC.

The chain joins TRBV5-6 to TRBJ2-3; no reliable D call. The germline CDR1 and CDR2 sequences are SGHDT and YYEEEE. V lost 0 bases to trimming and J lost 3 bases, with 11 bases between them. CDR3 length: 15 amino acids. CDR3 bases: TGTGCCAGCAGCTTGGTGCGGCCCACTACAGATACGCAGTATTTT. Encoded protein: CASSLVRPTTDTQYF.

This clone came up once. The chain uses TRBV14 and TRBJ2-7; TRBD2 might be the D (5 bases). The CDR3 is 14 residues long. V lost 3 bases and J 3 bases, leaving 12 bases between the germline ends. CDR1 is SGHDN and CDR2 is FVKESK in the germline V gene. The DNA for the CDR3 is TGTGCCAGCAGCCACCCGGAGGATATCTACGAGCAGTACTTC. It encodes CASSHPEDIYEQYF.

This chain joins TRBV25-1 and TRBJ2-3; 11 nucleotides agree with TRBD2. The CDR3 covers 15 residues. Trimming removed 4 bases from V and 2 bases from J; junction bases left unmatched: 2. CDR1 MGHDK and CDR2 SYGVNS come from the germline V gene. The chain's CDR3 is CASSAGLAATDTQYF. CDR3 sequence (DNA): TGTGCCAGCAGTGCGGGACTAGCGGCCACAGATACGCAGTATTTT.

This chain links TRBV2 with TRBJ1-1; TRBD1 agrees at 9 bases. With V trimmed by 8 bases and J by 2 bases, 3 bases remained unmatched. From germline, CDR1 is SNHLY and CDR2 FYNNEI. This CDR3 region has 13 residues. The CDR3 protein is CASGDRDNTEAFF. In DNA, the CDR3 is TGTGCCAGCGGGGACAGGGATAACACTGAAGCTTTCTTT.

V gene TRBV30 combines with J gene TRBJ1-2; D gene uncertain. Germline CDR1 and CDR2: GTSNPN and SVGIG (reference sequence). V dropped 1 base and J dropped 2 bases, with 17 bases sitting between them. The CDR3 has 16 residues. The CDR3 coding sequence is TGTGCCTGGAGTGCCCCGTTTGTGGGAGTAAACTATGGCTACACCTTC. Translating it yields CAWSAPFVGVNYGYTF.

This rearrangement joins TRBV7-8 to TRBJ2-1; 14 nucleotides align to TRBD2. After removal of 1 base from V and 6 bases from J, the junction contained 5 bases not matched to a gene. This CDR3 has 17 amino acids. Germline values: CDR1 SGHVS, CDR2 FQNEAQ. This CDR3 is CASSLDPGTSGSNEQFF. DNA for the CDR3: TGTGCCAGCAGCTTAGACCCCGGGACTAGCGGGAGCAATGAGCAGTTCTTC. The whole variable domain, remainder taken from reference TRBV7-8 and TRBJ2-1, is GAGVSQSPRYKVAKRGQDVALRCDPISGHVSLFWYQQALGQGPEFLTYFQNEAQLDKSGLPSDRFFAERPEGSVSTLKIQRTQQEDSAVYLCASSLDPGTSGSNEQFFGPGTRLTVL.

Only one count was recorded for this clone. The J gene is TRBJ2-7, the V gene TRBV5-6, with a tentative D call TRBD1 (6 bases). V was clipped by 2 bases and J by 2 bases, with 8 bases between them. The germline gives CDR1 SGHDT, CDR2 YYEEEE. The CDR3 sequence is 13 residues long. CDR3 in DNA: TGTGCCAGCAGCTTTTGGGGGCCCTACGAGCAGTACTTC. Its translation is CASSFWGPYEQYF.

V usage is TRBV4-2 and J usage is TRBJ1-1, with TRBD1 matching over 7 bases. Germline-derived CDR1 and CDR2 are LGHNA and YNFKEQ. This CDR3 has 16 amino acids. The V gene end was trimmed by 0 bases and the J gene end by 4 bases; junction bases not matched to a gene: 8. CDR3 nucleotides: TGTGCCAGCAGCCAAGATTCGAGACAGGGTGGCACTGAAGCTTTCTTT. It yields the protein CASSQDSRQGGTEAFF.

About this clone itself: Distinct nucleotide sequences in the sample also encode this CDR3. The chain employs TRBV5-4 and TRBJ1-1; D is perhaps TRBD1 (5 bases). V lost 4 bases, J lost 6 bases, and 10 bases lay in between. This CDR3 spans 12 amino acids. Germline loops: CDR1 SGHNT, CDR2 YYREEE (reference sequence). The CDR3 region has the DNA TGTGCCAGCAGCCCTGGGGGGTCTGAAGCTTTCTTT. Amino acids: CASSPGGSEAFF.

Here the CDR3 DNA reads TGTGCCAGCAGCTTTGGGGGCGGGCCGAATAATTCACCCCTCCACTTT. Amino acids: CASSFGGGPNNSPLHF. The V gene is TRBV5-6, the J gene TRBJ1-6, with a tentative D call TRBD1 (6 bases). Germline V gene data show CDR1 as SGHDT and CDR2 as YYEEEE. The CDR3 has 16 amino acids. V lost 2 bases and J lost 5, with 14 bases in between.

The chain combines TRBV28 with TRBJ1-2, with a possible D match to TRBD1 (5 bases). The germline V gene encodes CDR1 MDHEN and CDR2 SYDVKM. V lost 10 bases to trimming and J lost 4 bases, with 13 bases between them. This CDR3 is built from 12 residues. The CDR3 sequence: CATHQGSYGYTF. In nucleotides, the CDR3 is TGTGCCACCCATCAGGGCTCCTATGGCTACACCTTC.